The rows below give T cell receptor beta chains drawn from one sample of a study of blood T cell repertoires in COVID-19. Clones were sequenced by immunoSEQ multiplex PCR, and TCRdb holds only the in-frame ones, with some missing. The table has 120,000 or so clones, approximately 80% seen once. The material sequenced was peripheral blood. The receptors come from an older man with acute or convalescent COVID-19. Both conserved end residues are trimmed from each CDR3. D genes are given only for firm matches.

J: TRBJ1-6
V: TRBV4-2
D: TRBD1
CDR3: ASSHLNGQGASSPLH

J: TRBJ1-5
V: TRBV28
D: NA
CDR3: ASSPRQPNQPQH

J: TRBJ2-1
V: TRBV28
D: TRBD2
CDR3: ASSYPGGHRNEQF

J: TRBJ1-1
V: TRBV29-1
D: TRBD1
CDR3: SAGHRGTNTEAF

J: TRBJ1-5
V: TRBV10-3
D: NA
CDR3: AISPGYGHQPQH

J: TRBJ2-1
V: TRBV19
D: TRBD1
CDR3: ASRHRWGQGNEQF

J: TRBJ2-3
V: TRBV6-5
D: NA
CDR3: ASSYRTTSHTDTQY

J: TRBJ1-1
V: TRBV28
D: NA
CDR3: ASTSRGGGYTEAF

J: TRBJ1-4
V: TRBV5-1
D: TRBD1
CDR3: ASSGTVNEKLF

J: TRBJ2-1
V: TRBV2
D: TRBD2
CDR3: ASSAGGGLYNEQF

J: TRBJ2-1
V: TRBV20-1
D: NA
CDR3: SASVTRPRGEQF

J: TRBJ2-1
V: TRBV6-1
D: NA
CDR3: ASSEDGGAGNEQF

J: TRBJ1-2
V: TRBV5-1
D: NA
CDR3: ASSSPGGYT

J: TRBJ2-7
V: TRBV19
D: NA
CDR3: ASSTGDVYEQY

J: TRBJ2-7
V: TRBV19
D: TRBD2
CDR3: ASSNSGGTYEQY

J: TRBJ2-7
V: TRBV14
D: TRBD1
CDR3: ASSPSLKMGQISYEQY

J: TRBJ2-7
V: TRBV25-1
D: TRBD2
CDR3: ASRAGGGYEQY

J: TRBJ1-2
V: TRBV5-4
D: NA
CDR3: ASRLPGEGYGYT

J: TRBJ2-3
V: TRBV13
D: TRBD1
CDR3: ASGRDRTHTQY

J: TRBJ2-3
V: TRBV6-2/TRBV6-3
D: TRBD2
CDR3: ASSYSPGGGPSDTQY

J: TRBJ1-3
V: TRBV18
D: NA
CDR3: ASSTSTGTGNTIY

J: TRBJ2-7
V: TRBV2
D: NA
CDR3: ASSEEGFKQY

J: TRBJ2-7
V: TRBV14
D: NA
CDR3: ASSQAFAGELKY

J: TRBJ2-7
V: TRBV2
D: NA
CDR3: ASAKGPYEQY

J: TRBJ2-3
V: TRBV10-3
D: NA
CDR3: AISPSAGLGTDTQY

J: TRBJ1-5
V: TRBV6-5
D: NA
CDR3: ASSSRDQPQH

J: TRBJ1-2
V: TRBV5-1
D: TRBD1
CDR3: ASSPSGQGYGYT